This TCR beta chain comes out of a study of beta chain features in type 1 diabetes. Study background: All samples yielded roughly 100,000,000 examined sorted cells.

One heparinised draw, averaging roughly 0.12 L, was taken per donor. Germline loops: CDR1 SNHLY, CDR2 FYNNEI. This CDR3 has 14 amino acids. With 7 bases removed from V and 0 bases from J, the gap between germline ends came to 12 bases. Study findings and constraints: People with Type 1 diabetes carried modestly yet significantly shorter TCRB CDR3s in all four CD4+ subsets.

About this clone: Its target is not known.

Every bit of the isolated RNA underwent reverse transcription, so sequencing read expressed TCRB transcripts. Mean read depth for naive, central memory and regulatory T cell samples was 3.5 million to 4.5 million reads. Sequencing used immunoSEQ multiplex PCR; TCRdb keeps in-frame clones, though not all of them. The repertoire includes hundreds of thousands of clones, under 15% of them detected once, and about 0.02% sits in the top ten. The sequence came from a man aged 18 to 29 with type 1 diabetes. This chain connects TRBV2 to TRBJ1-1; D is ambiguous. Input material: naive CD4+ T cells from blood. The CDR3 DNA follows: TGTGCCAGCACCCAGGAATCGGTGAACACTGAAGCTTTCTTT. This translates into CASTQESVNTEAFF. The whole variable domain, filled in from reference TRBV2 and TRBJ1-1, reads EPEVTQTPSHQVTQMGQEVILRCVPISNHLYFYWYRQILGQKVEFLVSFYNNEISEKSEIFDDQFSVERPDGSNFTLKIRSTKLEDSAMYFCASTQESVNTEAFFGQGTRLTVV.